The entry below gives a single TCR beta chain sequence along with its context. This entry comes from a study of T-cell reconstitution after alpha-beta-depleted transplantation in children. Looked up from germline, CDR1 is SEHNR and CDR2 is FQNEAQ (reference sequence). The CDR3 consists of 14 residues. V shed 3 bases and J shed 1 base, with 10 bases lying between them. Preparing the TCRbeta library involved the use of unique molecular identifiers. Each CDR3 protein gets one entry after TCRdb re-called the PCR reads with MiXCR. The sample yields about 420,000 distinct CDR3 sequences, roughly 10% seen once.

The sequence was collected from a human donor who donated a stem cell graft to a child with acute myeloid leukemia. This sequence joins TRBV7-9 and TRBJ2-7; tentative D call: TRBD1 (6 bases). Here the sequenced sample was PBMCs from the stem cell graft donor, taken from the stem cell graft. For the CDR3, the DNA is TGTGCCAGCAGCTTCCAGGGGATGTCCTACGAGCAGTACTTC. It specifies CASSFQGMSYEQYF.